The rows below give T cell receptor beta chains drawn from one sample of a study of T cell repertoires in cytomegalovirus infection. Their antigens are not known. TCRdb processed the reads anew with MiXCR; each CDR3 protein has one entry. This table holds hundreds of thousands of distinct CDR3 sequences, approximately 32% found once. Sequencing used cultured PBMCs, obtained from culture after CMV antigen stimulation. Every receptor here comes from a human donor in good health (CMV status not recorded). Some clones in this sample may be carry-over from other donors' samples. Both conserved end residues are part of each CDR3. The D gene is left open where the match is weak. Size tells how often a clone was seen (once, few, many) or the class of an expanded clone, and some rows leave it out.

TRBV23-1	.	TRBJ2-3	.	CASSQSKAGALGDTQYF	TGCGCCAGCAGTCAATCTAAGGCAGGGGCTCTAGGGGATACGCAGTATTTT
TRBV6-6	TRBD1	TRBJ2-3	.	CASRPSGGARTDTQYF	TGTGCCAGCAGACCTTCAGGGGGCGCGAGGACAGATACGCAGTATTTT
TRBV6-6	.	TRBJ1-2	.	CASSYSTMGYGYTF	TGTGCCAGCAGTTACTCAACGATGGGCTATGGCTACACCTTC
TRBV12-3/TRBV12-4	.	TRBJ1-3	.	CASRPREETGNTIYF	TGTGCCAGCAGACCCAGGGAGGAGACTGGAAACACCATATATTTT
TRBV19	TRBD1	TRBJ2-1	few	CASSFGQERISYNEQFF	TGTGCCAGTAGTTTCGGACAGGAAAGAATCTCCTACAATGAGCAGTTCTTC
TRBV2	.	TRBJ1-5	.	CASSSGYGNQPQHF	TGTGCCAGCTCATCGGGTTACGGAAATCAGCCCCAGCATTTT
TRBV6-5	.	TRBJ1-1	few	CASSYRDINTEAFF	TGTGCCAGCAGTTACCGGGACATAAACACTGAAGCTTTCTTT
TRBV12-3/TRBV12-4	.	TRBJ1-2	few	CASSLAPPRSSF	TGTGCCAGCAGTTTAGCCCCTCCCCGATCATCCTTC
TRBV19	TRBD1	TRBJ1-1	few	CATLPRDRGGGTEAFF	TGTGCCACCCTACCCCGGGACAGGGGAGGAGGCACTGAAGCTTTCTTT
TRBV28	.	TRBJ2-7	.	CASSPLDWSYEQYF	TGTGCCAGCAGTCCCCTGGACTGGTCCTACGAGCAGTACTTC
TRBV7-9	.	TRBJ2-7	.	CASSPANEQYF	TGTGCCAGCAGCCCTGCAAACGAGCAGTACTTC
TRBV4-2	TRBD2	TRBJ2-4	.	CASSPRPLAGLAKNIQYF	TGTGCCAGCAGCCCCCGACCACTAGCGGGGCTAGCCAAAAACATTCAGTACTTC
TRBV6-5	.	TRBJ2-7	.	CASSRDPRESGEQYF	TGTGCCAGCAGTCGAGACCCCAGGGAGTCGGGCGAGCAGTACTTC
TRBV25-1	TRBD1	TRBJ1-4	few	CASSASGGRSEKLFF	TGTGCCAGCAGTGCCTCAGGGGGCCGGAGTGAAAAACTGTTTTTT
TRBV9	TRBD2	TRBJ2-1	.	CASSASGRASDEQFF	TGTGCCAGCAGCGCTAGCGGGAGGGCCAGCGATGAGCAGTTCTTC
TRBV5-1	.	TRBJ2-1	.	CASSPQGSGVGNEQFF	TGCGCCAGCAGCCCCCAAGGGAGCGGAGTGGGTAATGAGCAGTTCTTC
TRBV4-1	.	TRBJ1-2	few	CASSQEPGKTDGYTF	TGCGCCAGCAGCCAAGAGCCGGGAAAGACGGATGGCTACACCTTC
TRBV7-4	.	TRBJ1-1	once	CASSPKGQAERTEAFF	TGTGCCAGCAGCCCCAAGGGGCAGGCCGAGAGGACTGAAGCTTTCTTT
TRBV7-8	.	TRBJ2-3	many	CASSLRAKQTDTQYF	TGTGCCAGCAGCTTGCGGGCGAAGCAAACAGATACGCAGTATTTT
TRBV14	.	TRBJ1-1	.	CASSQSLAGTEAFF	TGTGCCAGCAGCCAGAGTTTGGCGGGCACTGAAGCTTTCTTT
TRBV14	.	TRBJ2-1	.	CASSQAHSGVYNEQFF	TGTGCCAGCAGCCAGGCACATAGCGGAGTTTACAATGAGCAGTTCTTC
TRBV7-2	.	TRBJ2-7	.	CASSRDVGEQYF	TGTGCCAGCAGCCGAGACGTGGGCGAGCAGTACTTC
TRBV3-1	TRBD2	TRBJ2-1	.	CASSQIGGGPSSYNEQFF	TGTGCCAGCAGCCAAATCGGGGGGGGCCCAAGCTCCTACAATGAGCAGTTCTTC
TRBV28	.	TRBJ2-1	.	CASSLNLRGRERNEQFF	TGTGCCAGCAGTTTAAATCTAAGGGGGAGAGAACGTAACGAGCAGTTCTTC
TRBV7-3	.	TRBJ2-3	.	CASSNASTDTQYF	TGTGCCAGCAGTAATGCTAGCACAGATACGCAGTATTTT
TRBV11-1	.	TRBJ2-1	.	CASIPDGYNEQFF	TGTGCCAGCATCCCAGATGGCTACAATGAGCAGTTCTTC
TRBV25-1	TRBD1	TRBJ1-6	many	CASRDSTGGLSPLHF	TGTGCCAGCAGAGATTCGACAGGGGGCTTGTCACCCCTCCACTTT
TRBV7-8	.	TRBJ2-7	many	CASSQSPSYEQYF	TGTGCCAGCAGCCAATCACCCTCCTACGAGCAGTACTTC
TRBV25-1	.	TRBJ1-3	many	CASSEGQGRGRLENTIYF	TGTGCCAGCAGTGAAGGGCAGGGAAGAGGTCGGCTGGAGAACACCATATATTTT
TRBV7-6	TRBD1	TRBJ2-3	.	CASSSRDRVTDTQYF	TGTGCCAGCAGCTCCCGGGACAGGGTCACAGATACGCAGTATTTT
TRBV5-4	.	TRBJ2-2	.	CASSFWTGELFF	TGTGCCAGCAGCTTTTGGACCGGGGAGCTGTTTTTT
TRBV10-3	.	TRBJ1-4	.	CAISPRDGNEKLFF	TGTGCCATCAGTCCCAGGGATGGAAATGAAAAACTGTTTTTT
TRBV4-1	.	TRBJ1-2	.	CASSQGQDNGYTF	TGCGCCAGCAGCCAAGGACAGGATAATGGCTACACCTTC
TRBV7-8	.	TRBJ2-7	few	CASSFASQGSEQYF	TGTGCCAGCAGCTTTGCTTCTCAGGGTTCCGAGCAGTACTTC
TRBV3-1	.	TRBJ2-2	.	CASTGGVARGELFF	TGTGCCAGCACCGGAGGTGTAGCGCGAGGGGAGCTGTTTTTT
TRBV4-1	TRBD2	TRBJ2-7	.	CASSQSPGLAGYEQYF	TGCGCCAGCAGCCAGTCCCCGGGACTAGCGGGCTACGAGCAGTACTTC
TRBV7-9	.	TRBJ1-1	once	CASTFSNTEAFF	TGTGCCAGCACTTTCTCGAACACTGAAGCTTTCTTT
TRBV19	TRBD1	TRBJ1-2	.	CASSVSGTENYGYTF	TGTGCCAGTAGTGTCTCCGGGACAGAAAACTATGGCTACACCTTC
TRBV7-6	.	TRBJ1-1	.	CASSSSGGARTEAFF	TGTGCCAGCAGCTCCAGCGGAGGGGCGCGAACTGAAGCTTTCTTT
TRBV7-8	.	TRBJ1-5	.	CASSATGRGSSNQPQHF	TGTGCCAGCAGCGCCACGGGAAGGGGTTCTAGCAATCAGCCCCAGCATTTT
TRBV7-9	.	TRBJ2-2	.	CASSFSGHGELFF	TGTGCCAGCAGCTTCTCAGGGCACGGGGAGCTGTTTTTT
TRBV18	.	TRBJ2-1	few	CASSPQVQSRLYNEQFF	TGTGCCAGCTCACCACAGGTCCAGAGCCGATTGTACAATGAGCAGTTCTTC
TRBV28	TRBD2	TRBJ2-7	.	CASSALSGAGATEQYF	TGTGCCAGCAGTGCACTGAGTGGGGCGGGAGCCACTGAGCAGTACTTC
TRBV7-2	.	TRBJ2-7	.	CASSPRPVGDSSYEQYF	TGTGCCAGCAGCCCCAGGCCGGTGGGGGACTCCTCCTACGAGCAGTACTTC
TRBV4-1	.	TRBJ1-2	.	CASSQDKRGHGYTF	TGCGCCAGCAGCCAAGATAAGCGGGGCCATGGCTACACCTTC
TRBV5-1	.	TRBJ2-1	many	CASSLGSRSSYNEQFF	TGCGCCAGCAGCTTGGGGAGCCGAAGCTCCTACAATGAGCAGTTCTTC
TRBV19	.	TRBJ1-1	.	CASSRTEETEAFF	TGTGCCAGTAGTCGAACAGAGGAAACTGAAGCTTTCTTT
TRBV7-6	TRBD2	TRBJ2-2	few	CASSLGLAGKAGELFF	TGTGCCAGCAGCCTAGGACTAGCGGGAAAGGCCGGGGAGCTGTTTTTT